These T cell receptor beta chains were read from a single sample in a study of OX40 agonist ivuxolimab in advanced cancers. Assay: immunoSEQ multiplex PCR; the TCRdb copy retains only in-frame clones and omits some. The profile shows roughly 80,000 clones, 80% to 90% of them singletons. The sample consisted of CD4+ or CD8+ T cells sorted from blood, taken in a trial of the OX40 agonist ivuxolimab. These TCRs come from an adult with an advanced solid tumor such as melanoma, head and neck, liver or kidney cancer. Both conserved end residues are part of each CDR3. Fields, in order: D gene, J gene, V gene, clone size, CDR3 protein, CDR3 DNA. D genes are given only for firm matches. Size values are once, few and many counts, or a class for expanded clones, and some rows have none.

d_gene: -
j_gene: TRBJ2-2
v_gene: TRBV19
abundance: -
CDR3aa: CASSISPNTGELFF
CDR3nt: TGTGCCAGTAGTATATCGCCTAACACCGGGGAGCTGTTTTTT

d_gene: TRBD1
j_gene: TRBJ2-7
v_gene: TRBV11-1
abundance: -
CDR3aa: CASSADRGLYEQYF
CDR3nt: TGTGCCAGCAGCGCGGACAGGGGTCTCTACGAGCAGTACTTC

d_gene: -
j_gene: TRBJ2-5
v_gene: TRBV5-5
abundance: -
CDR3aa: CASSLDGGQETQYF
CDR3nt: TGTGCCAGCAGCTTGGACGGCGGCCAAGAGACCCAGTACTTC

d_gene: TRBD1
j_gene: TRBJ1-2
v_gene: TRBV7-2
abundance: once
CDR3aa: CASSGQTGGYGYTF
CDR3nt: TGTGCCAGCAGCGGACAGACAGGGGGCTATGGCTACACCTTC

d_gene: -
j_gene: TRBJ1-5
v_gene: TRBV28
abundance: -
CDR3aa: CATRQGGNQPQHF
CDR3nt: TGTGCCACCCGGCAGGGAGGCAATCAGCCCCAGCATTTT

d_gene: -
j_gene: TRBJ1-4
v_gene: TRBV28
abundance: -
CDR3aa: CASTPRSQGRATNEKLFF
CDR3nt: TGTGCCAGCACCCCTCGGAGTCAGGGAAGGGCAACTAATGAAAAACTGTTTTTT

d_gene: TRBD2
j_gene: TRBJ2-3
v_gene: TRBV9
abundance: -
CDR3aa: CASSQEGLAGDTQYF
CDR3nt: TGTGCCAGCAGCCAGGAGGGACTAGCGGGAGATACGCAGTATTTT

d_gene: TRBD2
j_gene: TRBJ2-7
v_gene: TRBV5-1
abundance: -
CDR3aa: CASSLGAGGLAGGYEQYF
CDR3nt: TGCGCCAGCAGCTTGGGGGCAGGCGGACTAGCGGGAGGGTACGAGCAGTACTTC

d_gene: -
j_gene: TRBJ2-1
v_gene: TRBV7-2
abundance: -
CDR3aa: CASSLVNRGPVFF
CDR3nt: TGTGCCAGCAGCTTAGTTAACCGGGGCCCGGTGTTCTTC

d_gene: TRBD1
j_gene: TRBJ2-3
v_gene: TRBV29-1
abundance: -
CDR3aa: CSVSGQAADTQYF
CDR3nt: TGCAGCGTTTCCGGACAGGCAGCAGATACGCAGTATTTT

d_gene: TRBD1
j_gene: TRBJ2-6
v_gene: TRBV18
abundance: once
CDR3aa: CASSITARGTGNSGANVLTF
CDR3nt: TGTGCCAGCTCCATCACCGCCCGCGGGACAGGCAACTCTGGGGCCAACGTCCTGACTTTC

d_gene: TRBD1
j_gene: TRBJ2-7
v_gene: TRBV7-2
abundance: -
CDR3aa: CASSLGGQLVEQYF
CDR3nt: TGTGCCAGCAGCTTAGGGGGACAGTTGGTCGAGCAGTACTTC

d_gene: -
j_gene: TRBJ2-1
v_gene: TRBV18
abundance: -
CDR3aa: CASSPQGYNEQFF
CDR3nt: TGTGCCAGCTCACCACAGGGGTACAATGAGCAGTTCTTC

d_gene: -
j_gene: TRBJ2-5
v_gene: TRBV11-2
abundance: -
CDR3aa: CASSLDIGYQETQYF
CDR3nt: TGTGCCAGCAGCTTAGATATCGGTTACCAAGAGACCCAGTACTTC

d_gene: -
j_gene: TRBJ2-7
v_gene: TRBV19
abundance: -
CDR3aa: CASSTYRDGSYEQYF
CDR3nt: TGTGCCAGTAGTACCTACCGGGACGGATCCTACGAGCAGTACTTC

d_gene: -
j_gene: TRBJ2-5
v_gene: TRBV5-5
abundance: -
CDR3aa: CASSFELDGAQETQYF
CDR3nt: TGTGCCAGCAGCTTCGAACTTGATGGGGCGCAGGAGACCCAGTACTTC

d_gene: -
j_gene: TRBJ2-7
v_gene: TRBV14
abundance: -
CDR3aa: CASSQATYEQYF
CDR3nt: TGTGCCAGCAGCCAAGCCACCTACGAGCAGTACTTC

d_gene: -
j_gene: TRBJ1-2
v_gene: TRBV18
abundance: -
CDR3aa: CASSPRAGSDGYTF
CDR3nt: TGTGCCAGCTCACCGCGGGCAGGATCGGATGGCTACACCTTC

d_gene: -
j_gene: TRBJ2-1
v_gene: TRBV7-3
abundance: -
CDR3aa: CASSIRGGQGANEQFF
CDR3nt: TGTGCCAGCAGTATCCGGGGCGGTCAAGGTGCGAATGAGCAGTTCTTC

d_gene: -
j_gene: TRBJ2-3
v_gene: TRBV11-2
abundance: -
CDR3aa: CASSSLSVDTQYF
CDR3nt: TGTGCCAGCAGCTCCTTATCGGTTGATACGCAGTATTTT

d_gene: -
j_gene: TRBJ1-1
v_gene: TRBV5-1
abundance: few
CDR3aa: CASSLDRNTEAFF
CDR3nt: TGCGCCAGCAGCTTGGACAGGAACACTGAAGCTTTCTTT

d_gene: -
j_gene: TRBJ2-6
v_gene: TRBV7-3
abundance: -
CDR3aa: CASSFRGSGANVLTF
CDR3nt: TGTGCCAGCAGCTTCCGAGGTTCTGGGGCCAACGTCCTGACTTTC

d_gene: -
j_gene: TRBJ2-2
v_gene: TRBV19
abundance: once
CDR3aa: CASTRGRGTGELFF
CDR3nt: TGTGCCAGTACCCGAGGGAGAGGGACCGGGGAGCTGTTTTTT

d_gene: -
j_gene: TRBJ2-7
v_gene: TRBV5-6
abundance: -
CDR3aa: CASSLVSMGGYEQYF
CDR3nt: TGTGCCAGCAGCTTGGTTAGCATGGGTGGCTACGAGCAGTACTTC

d_gene: TRBD2
j_gene: TRBJ2-5
v_gene: TRBV10-2
abundance: -
CDR3aa: CASSGARLAELQETQYF
CDR3nt: TGCGCCAGCAGTGGGGCTAGACTAGCGGAACTCCAAGAGACCCAGTACTTC

d_gene: -
j_gene: TRBJ2-5
v_gene: TRBV5-1
abundance: -
CDR3aa: CASSLGPSGETQYF
CDR3nt: TGCGCCAGCAGCTTGGGGCCCTCCGGAGAGACCCAGTACTTC

d_gene: TRBD2
j_gene: TRBJ2-3
v_gene: TRBV19
abundance: -
CDR3aa: CASRQGLAGGSSTDTQYF
CDR3nt: TGTGCCAGTAGGCAAGGACTAGCGGGGGGTTCTAGCACAGATACGCAGTATTTT

d_gene: TRBD1
j_gene: TRBJ1-2
v_gene: TRBV19
abundance: few
CDR3aa: CASRQGREGNYGYTF
CDR3nt: TGTGCCAGCAGACAGGGGAGGGAAGGGAACTATGGCTACACCTTC

d_gene: -
j_gene: TRBJ1-1
v_gene: TRBV30
abundance: -
CDR3aa: CAWPRRNGEAFF
CDR3nt: TGTGCCTGGCCCCGGCGGAACGGTGAAGCTTTCTTT

d_gene: -
j_gene: TRBJ2-3
v_gene: TRBV11-3
abundance: once
CDR3aa: CASSLSRGADTQYF
CDR3nt: TGTGCCAGCAGCTTATCCAGGGGGGCAGATACGCAGTATTTT

d_gene: -
j_gene: TRBJ2-1
v_gene: TRBV5-1
abundance: -
CDR3aa: CASSLAASTGYNEQFF
CDR3nt: TGCGCCAGCAGCTTGGCTGCCTCCACAGGGTACAATGAGCAGTTCTTC

d_gene: TRBD1
j_gene: TRBJ1-1
v_gene: TRBV9
abundance: -
CDR3aa: CASSISQGANTEAFF
CDR3nt: TGTGCCAGCAGCATCTCACAGGGGGCGAACACTGAAGCTTTCTTT

d_gene: TRBD2
j_gene: TRBJ2-3
v_gene: TRBV5-1
abundance: -
CDR3aa: CASSPLAGGTNTQYF
CDR3nt: TGCGCCAGCAGTCCACTAGCGGGGGGCACAAATACGCAGTATTTT

d_gene: -
j_gene: TRBJ1-1
v_gene: TRBV6-6
abundance: -
CDR3aa: CASSPPGLTEAFF
CDR3nt: TGTGCCAGCAGCCCACCGGGTTTGACTGAAGCTTTCTTT

d_gene: -
j_gene: TRBJ2-1
v_gene: TRBV9
abundance: -
CDR3aa: CASSVQSGSYNEQFF
CDR3nt: TGTGCCAGCAGCGTACAGAGTGGGTCCTACAATGAGCAGTTCTTC

d_gene: TRBD1
j_gene: TRBJ1-3
v_gene: TRBV4-3
abundance: -
CDR3aa: CASSQKLQGAGNTIYF
CDR3nt: TGCGCCAGCAGCCAAAAACTGCAGGGGGCTGGAAACACCATATATTTT

d_gene: TRBD1
j_gene: TRBJ1-3
v_gene: TRBV15
abundance: -
CDR3aa: CATSRGGTGLSGNTIYF
CDR3nt: TGTGCCACCAGCAGAGGGGGGACAGGTCTCTCGGGAAACACCATATATTTT

d_gene: TRBD1
j_gene: TRBJ2-1
v_gene: TRBV27
abundance: -
CDR3aa: CASTGTGGSWYEQFF
CDR3nt: TGTGCCAGCACCGGGACAGGGGGCTCTTGGTATGAGCAGTTCTTC

d_gene: -
j_gene: TRBJ1-4
v_gene: TRBV5-1
abundance: -
CDR3aa: CASSLRQNNEKLFF
CDR3nt: TGCGCCAGCAGCTTGCGACAGAACAATGAAAAACTGTTTTTT

d_gene: -
j_gene: TRBJ2-5
v_gene: TRBV9
abundance: -
CDR3aa: CASSVGGETQYF
CDR3nt: TGTGCCAGCAGCGTAGGAGGAGAGACCCAGTACTTC

d_gene: TRBD1
j_gene: TRBJ2-1
v_gene: TRBV11-3
abundance: -
CDR3aa: CASSPGGSYNEQFF
CDR3nt: TGTGCCAGCAGCCCAGGGGGTTCCTACAATGAGCAGTTCTTC

d_gene: -
j_gene: TRBJ1-5
v_gene: TRBV19
abundance: -
CDR3aa: CASKVPGDQPQHF
CDR3nt: TGTGCCAGTAAAGTCCCAGGGGATCAGCCCCAGCATTTT

d_gene: TRBD2
j_gene: TRBJ2-5
v_gene: TRBV30
abundance: few
CDR3aa: CAWSVGTSEGTQYF
CDR3nt: TGTGCCTGGAGTGTTGGGACTAGCGAGGGGACCCAGTACTTC

d_gene: -
j_gene: TRBJ1-2
v_gene: TRBV9
abundance: few
CDR3aa: CASSVDITYGYTF
CDR3nt: TGTGCCAGCAGCGTGGACATAACCTATGGCTACACCTTC

d_gene: TRBD1
j_gene: TRBJ2-7
v_gene: TRBV7-6
abundance: once
CDR3aa: CASSIHRDRGFYEQYF
CDR3nt: TGTGCCAGCAGCATACACCGGGACAGGGGTTTTTACGAGCAGTACTTC

d_gene: -
j_gene: TRBJ2-3
v_gene: TRBV4-2
abundance: few
CDR3aa: CASSQQDTQYF
CDR3nt: TGTGCCAGCAGCCAACAAGATACGCAGTATTTT

d_gene: TRBD2
j_gene: TRBJ2-5
v_gene: TRBV14
abundance: -
CDR3aa: CASSQGTSGISLTETQYF
CDR3nt: TGTGCCAGCAGCCAAGGGACTAGCGGGATTTCGCTTACAGAGACCCAGTACTTC

d_gene: TRBD1
j_gene: TRBJ1-1
v_gene: TRBV19
abundance: -
CDR3aa: CASRLGQGDMNTEAFF
CDR3nt: TGTGCCAGTAGACTGGGACAGGGGGATATGAACACTGAAGCTTTCTTT

d_gene: -
j_gene: TRBJ1-1
v_gene: TRBV9
abundance: -
CDR3aa: CASSVAGNRWNTEAFF
CDR3nt: TGTGCCAGCAGCGTAGCAGGGAACAGGTGGAACACTGAAGCTTTCTTT

d_gene: -
j_gene: TRBJ1-1
v_gene: TRBV30
abundance: -
CDR3aa: CAWSTGAGTEAFF
CDR3nt: TGTGCCTGGAGTACGGGGGCGGGCACTGAAGCTTTCTTT